Listed here are 31 T cell receptor beta chains from one sample, sequenced in a study of spatial heterogeneity in lung cancer. The time point was: sample taken at primary tumor resection. MiXCR was run by TCRdb on the 5' RACE reads, yielding one entry per CDR3 protein. The sample shows about 36,000 distinct CDR3 sequences, less than 8.5% of them seen only once. Sequenced here: PBMCs, sampled at surgery. The receptors shown here come from a female donor with early-stage non-small cell lung cancer.

This clonotype was observed a few times. V usage is TRBV5-1 and J usage is TRBJ2-3, with TRBD1 identical over 8 bases. With 0 bases clipped from V and 6 bases from J, the junction kept 3 bases outside the gene matches. This CDR3 has 14 residues. Per germline, CDR1 SGHRS and CDR2 YFSETQ. The CDR3 reads CASSLAGGWDTQYF. The CDR3 DNA sequence: TGCGCCAGCAGCTTGGCAGGGGGCTGGGATACGCAGTATTTT.

Details on this clonotype: In this CDR3 the conserved last residue, phenylalanine or tryptophan, is missing, so a read error is likely. The chain carries TRBV7-8 and TRBJ1-5; 8 nucleotides line up with TRBD1. CDR3 length equals 15 residues. With 4 bases clipped from V and 7 bases from J, the junction kept 9 bases outside the gene matches. Germline assignment: CDR1 SGHVS and CDR2 FQNEAQ. The CDR3 here is CASSYYRGFGQPQHS. The CDR3 DNA reads as TGTGCCAGCAGCTACTACAGGGGGTTCGGACAGCCCCAGCATTCT.

V usage is TRBV2 and J usage is TRBJ2-5; 10 bases are a match to TRBD2. Germline trimming cut 4 bases from V and 5 bases from J; bases unmatched to any gene: 7. The CDR3 has 15 amino acids. The germline V gene has CDR1 SNHLY and CDR2 FYNNEI. The CDR3 region is CASSVERGGLETQYF. CDR3 sequence (DNA): TGTGCCAGCAGTGTGGAGCGGGGGGGCTTGGAGACCCAGTACTTC.

With respect to this clonotype: This clone may be a read error of a much larger clone one base away. This rearrangement joins TRBV12-3 or TRBV12-4 to TRBJ2-1; D might be TRBD2 (5 bases). V was shortened by 9 bases and J by 5 bases, with 14 bases between the two germline ends. The CDR3 runs to 13 residues. CDR3 DNA sequence: TGTGCCAGACTGCCAGGAGGCCACAATGAGCAGTTCTTC. As protein: CARLPGGHNEQFF.

In this sample, this clonotype turned up many times. This sequence joins TRBV28 and TRBJ1-2; D not resolved. Looked up from germline, CDR1 is MDHEN and CDR2 is SYDVKM. Trimming shortened V by 3 bases and J by 11 bases, and 10 bases separated the two germline ends. This CDR3 has 11 residues. CDR3 amino acids: CASSFRPPYTF. The DNA of the CDR3 is TGTGCCAGCAGTTTTCGGCCCCCTTACACCTTC.

This clonotype was seen at least ten times. This chain uses TRBV5-1 with TRBJ1-3; 9 bases align to TRBD1. The ends lost 3 bases at V and 0 bases at J; junction bases unmatched: 4. The CDR3 extends over 16 amino acids. Germline assignment: CDR1 SGHRS and CDR2 YFSETQ. This chain's CDR3 is CASSSLDRGSGNTIYF. DNA for the CDR3: TGCGCCAGCAGCTCCCTGGACAGGGGCTCTGGAAACACCATATATTTT.

This clonotype was observed at least ten times. The J gene is TRBJ2-7, the V gene TRBV4-1; D remains unclear. CDR1 MGHRA and CDR2 YSYEKL come from the germline V gene. V was clipped by 1 base and J by 6 bases, with 19 bases between them. The CDR3 length is 16 residues. This CDR3 reads CASSQAPRLDWGEQYF. CDR3 DNA: TGCGCCAGCAGCCAAGCCCCGAGGCTCGATTGGGGCGAGCAGTACTTC.

This clonotype was counted between two and nine times. This chain uses TRBV7-3 with TRBJ2-1; the D gene could be TRBD1 or TRBD2 (5 bases each). V was pared by 3 bases and J by 2 bases, with 8 bases between. The CDR3 runs 14 residues. Germline lookup yields CDR1 SGHTA and CDR2 FQGTGA. The CDR3 nucleotides are TGTGCCAGCAGCTTTGAGGGGACCTACAATGAGCAGTTCTTC. Translated, it gives CASSFEGTYNEQFF.

For the CDR3, the DNA is TGCGCCAGCAGCTTGGATGGGGGAGTCAATGAGCAGTTCTTC. Translating gives CASSLDGGVNEQFF. The rearrangement joins TRBV5-1 to TRBJ2-1; D may match TRBD1 or TRBD2 (5 bases each). V was cut by 0 bases and J by 6 bases, with 10 bases left in between. The germline CDR1 and CDR2 sequences are SGHRS and YFSETQ. This CDR3 spans 14 amino acids.

This clonotype was seen many times. The chain uses TRBV12-3 or TRBV12-4 and TRBJ2-4; TRBD2 matches 8 bases. The CDR3 contains 13 residues. The V and J ends lost 6 bases and 7 bases, in that order; junction bases with no gene match: 5. The chain's CDR3 is CASSLTGGNIQYF. In nucleotides, the CDR3 is TGTGCCAGCAGCCTCACGGGGGGGAACATTCAGTACTTC.

As to this clonotype: Possible read error: a much larger clone is one base away. The chain links TRBV6-2 or TRBV6-3 to TRBJ2-1; TRBD2 matches at 13 bases. The J segment lost 7 bases and the V segment lost 3 bases, leaving 3 bases of the junction unmatched. The V gene's germline CDR1 is MNHEY and CDR2 SVGEGT. The CDR3 runs 15 residues. CDR3 sequence (DNA): TGTGCCAGCAGTTATGGGACTAGCGGGACTAATGAGCAGTTCTTC. Its translation: CASSYGTSGTNEQFF.

The sample holds a few counts of this clonotype. This sequence joins TRBV10-3 and TRBJ2-4, with D possibly matching TRBD2 (7 bases). In germline, CDR1 is ENHRY, CDR2 SYGVKD. The ends were cut back, 2 bases at V and 5 bases at J, with 13 bases in the middle. The CDR3 consists of 15 residues. The chain's CDR3 is CAISEGGAPENIQYF. Written as DNA, the CDR3 is TGTGCCATCAGTGAGGGGGGGGCCCCTGAAAACATTCAGTACTTC.

This clonotype was observed at least ten times. The chain links TRBV12-3 or TRBV12-4 to TRBJ2-7; 9 nucleotides align to TRBD2. V trimming: 6 bases; J trimming: 6 bases; junction bases outside the gene matches: 9. The CDR3 length is 14 residues. CDR3 bases: TGTGCCAGCAGCCACAGCGGGAGGTTAGGCGAGCAGTACTTC. Its protein product is CASSHSGRLGEQYF.

This clonotype was observed at least ten times. The V gene is TRBV5-1, the J gene TRBJ2-3; 9 positions agree with TRBD2. The V and J ends lost 4 bases and 2 bases, in that order; junction bases with no gene match: 8. This CDR3 has 16 residues. CDR1 and CDR2 from the germline V gene are SGHRS and YFSETQ. This CDR3 is CASSPGTSRNTDTQYF. CDR3 bases: TGCGCCAGCAGCCCAGGGACTAGCCGCAACACAGATACGCAGTATTTT.

This clonotype showed up many times. The chain links TRBV6-1 to TRBJ1-4; D remains unclear. Per the germline V gene, CDR1 is MNHNS and CDR2 is SASEGT. The CDR3 runs 15 residues. Trimming took off 7 bases at V and 0 bases at J, with 12 bases between the two ends. The CDR3 loop is CASKNNRATNEKLFF. CDR3 nucleotide sequence: TGTGCCAGCAAGAATAACCGAGCAACTAATGAAAAACTGTTTTTT.

This clonotype has more than one count but fewer than ten. The chain combines TRBV28 with TRBJ2-1, with 15 bases aligning to TRBD2. V lost 7 bases, J lost 4 bases, and 11 bases stayed unmatched. Germline V gene data show CDR1 as MDHEN and CDR2 as SYDVKM. The CDR3 runs 18 residues. The CDR3 region is CASTQFPGLAGGYNEQFF. CDR3 sequence (DNA): TGTGCCAGCACCCAATTCCCCGGACTAGCGGGAGGGTACAATGAGCAGTTCTTC.

This clonotype was counted many times. This chain joins TRBV5-1 and TRBJ2-7; D unresolved. The length of the CDR3 is 13 residues. Germline lookup yields CDR1 SGHRS and CDR2 YFSETQ. V lost 0 bases to trimming and J lost 6 bases, with 10 bases between them. The DNA of the CDR3 is TGCGCCAGCAGCTTGGGGCTCATTGGCGAGCAGTACTTC. Its translation: CASSLGLIGEQYF.

This CDR3 is CASSLGREADTQYF. In nucleotides, the CDR3 is TGTGCCAGCAGCTTGGGCAGGGAGGCGGATACGCAGTATTTT. This chain links TRBV5-4 with TRBJ2-3, with D possibly matching TRBD2 (6 bases). The germline V and J ends were trimmed by 0 bases and 6 bases, with 11 bases remaining between them. CDR1 SGHNT and CDR2 YYREEE come from the germline V gene (reference sequence). The CDR3 consists of 14 residues.

This clonotype was picked up many times. The V call is TRBV5-1, the J call TRBJ2-3; 8 bases are a match to TRBD2. V lost 4 bases to trimming and J lost 1 base; unmatched junction nucleotides: 2. This CDR3 comprises 14 residues. The germline CDR1 and CDR2 sequences are SGHRS and YFSETQ. CDR3 coding DNA: TGCGCCAGCAGCGGAGCGGGGGGCACAGATACGCAGTATTTT. It translates to CASSGAGGTDTQYF. Based on the CDR3 plus reference TRBV5-1 and TRBJ2-3, the full variable domain is KAGVTQTPRYLIKTRGQQVTLSCSPISGHRSVSWYQQTPGQGLQFLFEYFSETQRNKGNFPGRFSGRQFSNSRSEMNVSTLELGDSALYLCASSGAGGTDTQYFGPGTRLTVL.

The sample holds many counts of this clonotype. The chain links TRBV21-1 to TRBJ2-7; the table assigns TRBD2, which was not confirmed against the DNA. TRBV21-1 is termed a pseudogene. The CDR3 is 16 amino acids. The chain's CDR3 is CASSLDRREHSYEQYF. The CDR3 bases are TGTGCCAGCAGCCTGGATAGGCGGGAGCACTCCTACGAGCAGTACTTC.

This clonotype was seen many times. This rearrangement joins TRBV11-1 to TRBJ2-7, with TRBD1 matching 12 bases. The length of the CDR3 is 15 residues. Looked up from germline, CDR1 is SGHAT and CDR2 is FQDESV (reference sequence). V trimming: 0 bases; J trimming: 5 bases; junction bases outside the gene matches: 2. The CDR3 nucleotides read TGTGCCAGCAGCTTAGCCGGGACAGGGGGCCACGAGCAGTACTTC. Protein: CASSLAGTGGHEQYF.

This clonotype was recorded many times. V gene TRBV23-1 combines with J gene TRBJ2-2; no firm D call. TRBV23-1 is known as an ORF, though its function is uncertain. Trimming removed 2 bases from V and 1 base from J, with 5 bases in between. This CDR3 region has 14 residues. CDR3 protein: CASSQMGNTGELFF. CDR3 nucleotides: TGCGCCAGCAGTCAAATGGGGAACACCGGGGAGCTGTTTTTT.

This clonotype was observed many times. V gene TRBV5-6 combines with J gene TRBJ1-1; 11 bases fit TRBD1. Germline-derived CDR1 and CDR2 are SGHDT and YYEEEE. There are 17 residues in the CDR3. With V trimmed by 4 bases and J by 1 base, 9 bases remained unmatched. In DNA form, the CDR3 reads TGTGCCAGCAGCCGCGCTCCCGGGACAGGGGGGAACACTGAAGCTTTCTTT. Translated, it gives CASSRAPGTGGNTEAFF.

This clonotype was detected many times. The chain joins TRBV9 to TRBJ1-3; no clear D gene. CDR1 and CDR2 from the germline V gene are SGDLS and YYNGEE. CDR3 length equals 14 residues. Trimming took off 5 bases at V and 1 base at J, with 10 bases between the two ends. The CDR3: CASSPTVSGNTIYF. CDR3 nucleotides: TGTGCCAGCAGTCCGACGGTATCTGGAAACACCATATATTTT.

The chain is built from TRBV5-4 and TRBJ1-4; D unclear. Germline lookup yields CDR1 SGHNT and CDR2 YYREEE (reference sequence). The CDR3 runs to 15 residues. Trimming took 0 bases from V and 10 from J, leaving 16 bases between them. The CDR3 coding sequence is TGTGCCAGCAGCTTGGCCCGGGAGCCCCGCGGAAAACTGTTTTTT. Its protein is CASSLAREPRGKLFF.

This clonotype was found many times. The chain carries TRBV10-3 and TRBJ2-3; D uncertain. Trimming left V 8 bases short and J 4 bases short, with 16 bases between. The germline V gene has CDR1 ENHRY and CDR2 SYGVKD. The CDR3 consists of 14 residues. The CDR3 sequence: CAIQDPSRPDTQYF. The CDR3, as DNA: TGTGCCATCCAGGACCCATCGCGACCAGATACGCAGTATTTT.

This clonotype has more than one count but fewer than ten. This chain links TRBV5-1 with TRBJ2-5; maybe TRBD2 (7 bases). The CDR3 extends over 15 amino acids. Per the germline V gene, CDR1 is SGHRS and CDR2 is YFSETQ. V lost 4 bases to trimming and J lost 5 bases, with 18 bases between them. The DNA of the CDR3 is TGCGCCAGCAGCAGAGACACGGGGGGCTGGGAGACCCAGTACTTC. Protein: CASSRDTGGWETQYF.

This chain uses TRBV9 with TRBJ2-2, with D unresolved. Germline V gene lookup returns CDR1 SGDLS and CDR2 YYNGEE. The CDR3 is 13 residues long. The V and J ends lost 3 bases and 7 bases respectively, with 10 bases between them. The CDR3, as DNA: TGTGCCAGCAGCGCCCCGAACCACGGGGAGCTGTTTTTT. It encodes CASSAPNHGELFF.

In this sample, this clonotype turned up many times. The gene calls are TRBV3-1 and TRBJ2-3; D assignment may be TRBD1 or TRBD2 (5 bases each). Per germline, CDR1 LGHDT and CDR2 YNNKEL (reference sequence). V was shortened by 4 bases and J by 5 bases, with 16 bases between the two germline ends. This CDR3 region has 15 residues. CDR3 residues: CASSRWGWDGDTQYF. CDR3 nucleotide sequence: TGTGCCAGCAGCCGATGGGGGTGGGATGGAGATACGCAGTATTTT.

This clonotype is classed as medium-sized. The chain uses TRBV5-1 and TRBJ1-6, with unresolved D. CDR1 and CDR2 (germline): SGHRS, YFSETQ. This CDR3 is built from 13 residues. Trimming took 0 bases from V and 10 from J, leaving 8 bases between them. The CDR3, as DNA: TGCGCCAGCAGCTTGGCCGGGCGGTCACCCCTCCACTTT. This codes for CASSLAGRSPLHF.

This clonotype has a handful of counts. Mismatch with germline at one junction end may stem from a read error. The V gene is TRBV12-3 or TRBV12-4, the J gene TRBJ2-3, with 9 nucleotides matching TRBD2. The CDR3 length is 14 residues. The CDR3 reads CASSIAGAWDTQYF. CDR3 coding DNA: TGTGCCAGCAGTATAGCGGGGGCTTGGGATACGCAGTATTTT.